This T cell receptor beta chain was recorded in a study of T cells in Graves' hyperthyroidism and ophthalmopathy. The junction had 5 bases not matched to a gene; V was cut back by 5 bases and J by 2 bases. The germline CDR1 and CDR2 sequences are DFQATT and SNEGSKA (reference sequence). The CDR3 spans 13 residues. What was amplified from RNA transcripts were TCR beta CDR3 regions. During a first-round RT-PCR of the TCR CDR3, the HTBI primer set was used. TCRdb itself ran the multiplex PCR reads through MiXCR, one entry per CDR3 protein. This sample has around 260,000 distinct CDR3 sequences, with less than 30% found just once.

This chain uses TRBV20-1 with TRBJ1-1; 7 nucleotides line up with TRBD1. Material: blood. This TCR derives from a man aged 35-49 years with Graves' hyperthyroidism that later progressed to Graves' ophthalmopathy. CDR3 amino acids: CSAGGQHNTEAFF. In DNA, the CDR3 is TGCAGTGCTGGGGGACAGCATAACACTGAAGCTTTCTTT.